This T cell receptor beta chain was documented in a study of blood T cell repertoires in COVID-19 (TCRdb year 2020). In the study overall: Samples from collaborators originated in the United States, Italy and Spain and spanned both the acute and convalescent phases of COVID-19. Where HLA class I and class II types were available, the types were taken from metadata supplied by the sample provider, not from assay-based typing. Subjects who had been exposed to COVID-19, were actively infected with it, or had recovered from it provided the deeply sampled blood TCRbeta repertoires that made up the dataset. The repertoires were released in a freely available public database meant as a resource for research on the immune response to SARS-CoV-2. The material from the prospective study consisted of cDNA or gDNA derived from T cells, B-cell-depleted T cells, or PBMCs. The sample metadata nearly always contained a de-identified subject ID, COVID-19 status, age in years and sex. Samples came from the ongoing ImmuneRACE study (first 160 participants) plus 1,254 subjects from 6 global collaborators. Points the paper makes about the study in general: How much clinical and demographic metadata was included differed by source and by participant, and the metadata was provided uncurated.

Comment on this clone: Its antigen has not been determined. No much larger clone exists at a distance of one base, and base qualities are not known.

The germline V end is reduced by 6 bases and the J end by 3 bases; junction bases left unmatched: 5. Measured from the cysteine to the phenylalanine, the CDR3 is 13 residues long. Only the CDR3 DNA is retained, 39 bases long and in frame from the first base. Looking up the germline V gene yields CDR1 SGHRS and CDR2 YFSETQ. TCRbeta CDR3 regions were amplified from genomic DNA using the immunoSEQ Assay, a bias-controlled multiplex PCR. The paper's data handling went like this. Within the assay, amplification of reference gene primers was used to estimate how many nucleated cells each sample contained. To quantify the absolute abundance of each unique TCRbeta CDR3 rearrangement, sequence reads were collapsed and filtered. For each sample, productive Simpson clonality was calculated as the square root of Simpson's diversity index over productive rearrangements. In TCRdb, the immuneACCESS table is reduced to in-frame sequences with V and J assigned. These tables do not hold every clone; where another copy was compared, an unresolved V gene accounts for under half, and the others remain unexplained. The DNA gave D and trimming, while V, J and clone size come from that table. The sample table holds roughly 280,000 clones, of which 89% were seen once. The leading ten clones occupy 2.2% of the sample.

Whole blood was collected in K2EDTA tubes by collaborating institutions according to the institutions' own protocols. For TCRbeta analysis, collaborator samples were shipped as frozen whole blood, as isolated PBMCs, or as DNA extracted from either sample type. The rearrangement joined TRBV5-1 to TRBJ2-7; a stretch of 8 junction bases matches TRBD1. The sequence was obtained from a man aged 50-59 years with acute or convalescent COVID-19. The material sequenced was peripheral blood. CDR3 reads: CASTRTGNYEQYF. Read as DNA, the sequence is TGCGCCAGCACCAGGACAGGGAACTACGAGCAGTACTTC.